The rows below give T cell receptor beta chains drawn from one sample of a study of neurological immune-mediated disorders. TCRdb called the 5' RACE reads again in MiXCR, with one record for every CDR3 protein. This table holds around 70,000 distinct CDR3 sequences, approximately 5% found once. The sequenced material came from PBMCs. The receptors were gathered from a woman in her seventies with multiple sclerosis. Both conserved end residues are part of each CDR3. Fields, in order: J gene, D gene, clone size, V gene, CDR3 protein, CDR3 DNA. The D gene is left open where the match is weak. Not all rows give a size; the values are once, few, many and, for expanded clones, a class.

J gene: TRBJ2-3; D gene: TRBD2; clone size: many; V gene: TRBV12-3/TRBV12-4; CDR3 protein: CASSGTSGRATDTQYF; CDR3 DNA: TGTGCCAGCAGTGGGACTAGCGGGAGGGCCACAGATACGCAGTATTTT
J gene: TRBJ1-1; D gene: -; clone size: many; V gene: TRBV5-1; CDR3 protein: CASSSNIGGNTEAFF; CDR3 DNA: TGCGCCAGCAGCTCAAACATAGGGGGGAACACTGAAGCTTTCTTT
J gene: TRBJ2-3; D gene: TRBD2; clone size: many; V gene: TRBV5-1; CDR3 protein: CASSLKSGGSTDTQYF; CDR3 DNA: TGCGCCAGCAGCTTGAAATCGGGGGGGAGCACAGATACGCAGTATTTT
J gene: TRBJ1-1; D gene: -; clone size: -; V gene: TRBV19; CDR3 protein: CASSPPMFGGDEAFF; CDR3 DNA: TGTGCCAGTAGTCCGCCCATGTTCGGCGGGGACGAAGCTTTCTTT
J gene: TRBJ2-7; D gene: TRBD1; clone size: many; V gene: TRBV18; CDR3 protein: CASSPFPTGQSYEQYF; CDR3 DNA: TGTGCCAGCTCACCATTCCCGACAGGGCAATCTTACGAGCAGTACTTC
J gene: TRBJ2-1; D gene: -; clone size: many; V gene: TRBV7-2; CDR3 protein: CASSLGVHEQFF; CDR3 DNA: TGTGCCAGCAGCTTAGGGGTTCATGAGCAGTTCTTC
J gene: TRBJ2-1; D gene: TRBD2; clone size: many; V gene: TRBV5-1; CDR3 protein: CASSLTGGPSYNEQFF; CDR3 DNA: TGCGCCAGCAGCTTGACGGGAGGGCCCTCCTACAATGAGCAGTTCTTC
J gene: TRBJ2-7; D gene: TRBD2; clone size: many; V gene: TRBV5-1; CDR3 protein: CASSWTSGGSYEQYF; CDR3 DNA: TGCGCCAGCAGCTGGACTAGCGGGGGCTCCTACGAGCAGTACTTC
J gene: TRBJ1-2; D gene: -; clone size: many; V gene: TRBV27; CDR3 protein: CASSTDSRNYGYTF; CDR3 DNA: TGTGCCAGCAGCACTGACAGCCGTAACTATGGCTACACCTTC
J gene: TRBJ2-1; D gene: -; clone size: few; V gene: TRBV14; CDR3 protein: CASSGGNEQFF; CDR3 DNA: TGTGCCAGCAGCGGGGGAAATGAGCAGTTCTTC
J gene: TRBJ1-3; D gene: -; clone size: few; V gene: TRBV3-1; CDR3 protein: CASGSRGGGNTIYF; CDR3 DNA: TGTGCCAGCGGTTCAAGGGGAGGTGGAAACACCATATATTTT
J gene: TRBJ1-1; D gene: -; clone size: many; V gene: TRBV24-1; CDR3 protein: CATSDFSFLGSFF; CDR3 DNA: TGTGCCACCAGTGATTTCTCCTTCCTGGGTTCTTTCTTT
J gene: TRBJ1-2; D gene: TRBD1; clone size: many; V gene: TRBV20-1; CDR3 protein: CSASDRGGLETNGYTF; CDR3 DNA: TGCAGTGCTAGCGACAGGGGAGGACTGGAGACGAATGGCTACACCTTC
J gene: TRBJ2-7; D gene: -; clone size: -; V gene: TRBV5-5; CDR3 protein: CASSLVVRGRYEQYF; CDR3 DNA: TGTGCCAGCAGCTTGGTTGTTCGTGGGCGGTACGAGCAGTACTTC
J gene: TRBJ2-7; D gene: TRBD1; clone size: many; V gene: TRBV9; CDR3 protein: CASSVAGTGSYEQYF; CDR3 DNA: TGTGCCAGCAGCGTAGCCGGGACAGGATCCTACGAGCAGTACTTC
J gene: TRBJ2-2; D gene: TRBD2; clone size: few; V gene: TRBV6-6; CDR3 protein: CASSTGLAGAGELFF; CDR3 DNA: TGTGCCAGCAGTACGGGACTAGCGGGAGCCGGGGAGCTGTTTTTT
J gene: TRBJ2-6; D gene: -; clone size: many; V gene: TRBV5-1; CDR3 protein: CASSLDPRAGANVLTF; CDR3 DNA: TGCGCCAGCAGCTTGGACCCCAGGGCCGGGGCCAACGTCCTGACTTTC
J gene: TRBJ2-5; D gene: -; clone size: few; V gene: TRBV7-9; CDR3 protein: CASSKSGVETQYF; CDR3 DNA: TGTGCCAGCAGCAAATCAGGGGTAGAGACCCAGTACTTC
J gene: TRBJ2-7; D gene: TRBD1; clone size: many; V gene: TRBV29-1; CDR3 protein: CSDRDRDYEQYF; CDR3 DNA: TGCAGCGATCGGGACAGGGACTACGAGCAGTACTTC
J gene: TRBJ2-3; D gene: -; clone size: many; V gene: TRBV5-6; CDR3 protein: CASRTGNDGTTDTQYF; CDR3 DNA: TGTGCCAGCAGGACGGGAAACGACGGTACCACAGATACGCAGTATTTT
J gene: TRBJ2-7; D gene: -; clone size: many; V gene: TRBV7-6; CDR3 protein: CASSLAPKNEQYF; CDR3 DNA: TGTGCCAGCAGCTTAGCTCCCAAAAACGAGCAGTACTTC
J gene: TRBJ2-5; D gene: TRBD2; clone size: once; V gene: TRBV18; CDR3 protein: CASSPAKRGETQYF; CDR3 DNA: TGTGCCAGCTCACCCGCTAAGCGGGGCGAGACCCAGTACTTC
J gene: TRBJ2-1; D gene: -; clone size: many; V gene: TRBV10-3; CDR3 protein: CAISGPSSSYNEQFF; CDR3 DNA: TGTGCCATCAGCGGACCGTCGAGCTCCTACAATGAGCAGTTCTTC
J gene: TRBJ2-2; D gene: -; clone size: many; V gene: TRBV6-1; CDR3 protein: CASSHGLSTGELFF; CDR3 DNA: TGTGCCAGCAGCCACGGACTCTCGACCGGGGAGCTGTTTTTT
J gene: TRBJ2-7; D gene: -; clone size: many; V gene: TRBV3-1; CDR3 protein: CASSIGTPYEQYF; CDR3 DNA: TGTGCCAGCAGCATCGGGACACCCTACGAGCAGTACTTC
J gene: TRBJ2-2; D gene: TRBD2; clone size: many; V gene: TRBV20-1; CDR3 protein: CSARTSYTGELFF; CDR3 DNA: TGCAGTGCTAGGACTAGCTACACCGGGGAGCTGTTTTTT
J gene: TRBJ2-4; D gene: -; clone size: many; V gene: TRBV6-5; CDR3 protein: CASSYSGPGTGGNIQYF; CDR3 DNA: TGTGCCAGCAGTTACTCGGGGCCAGGAACAGGTGGGAACATTCAGTACTTC
J gene: TRBJ2-3; D gene: -; clone size: many; V gene: TRBV7-2; CDR3 protein: CASRVSLTTDTQYF; CDR3 DNA: TGTGCCAGCAGGGTGAGCCTGACCACAGATACGCAGTATTTT
J gene: TRBJ2-2; D gene: TRBD2; clone size: many; V gene: TRBV5-1; CDR3 protein: CASSPLAGTGELFF; CDR3 DNA: TGCGCCAGCAGCCCCTTAGCGGGTACCGGGGAGCTGTTTTTT
J gene: TRBJ1-5; D gene: TRBD1; clone size: many; V gene: TRBV6-2/TRBV6-3; CDR3 protein: CASSYWGTENQPQHF; CDR3 DNA: TGTGCCAGCAGTTACTGGGGGACAGAAAATCAGCCCCAGCATTTT
J gene: TRBJ2-1; D gene: TRBD2; clone size: many; V gene: TRBV20-1; CDR3 protein: CSSVAGSYNEQFF; CDR3 DNA: TGCAGCTCTGTAGCGGGGTCCTACAATGAGCAGTTCTTC
J gene: TRBJ2-2; D gene: -; clone size: many; V gene: TRBV3-1; CDR3 protein: CASSQDSLAVPEWDTGELFF; CDR3 DNA: TGTGCCAGCAGCCAAGATTCCCTAGCTGTTCCTGAATGGGACACCGGGGAGCTGTTTTTT
J gene: TRBJ2-7; D gene: TRBD1; clone size: many; V gene: TRBV5-4; CDR3 protein: CASSTGGSYEQYF; CDR3 DNA: TGTGCCAGCTCGACAGGGGGATCTTACGAGCAGTACTTC
J gene: TRBJ2-7; D gene: TRBD1; clone size: many; V gene: TRBV12-3/TRBV12-4; CDR3 protein: CASSFPGGGNYEQYF; CDR3 DNA: TGTGCCAGCAGTTTCCCAGGGGGTGGTAACTACGAGCAGTACTTC
J gene: TRBJ2-1; D gene: -; clone size: many; V gene: TRBV7-6; CDR3 protein: CASSPIGDEQFF; CDR3 DNA: TGTGCCAGCAGCCCCATAGGGGATGAGCAGTTCTTC
J gene: TRBJ2-3; D gene: -; clone size: many; V gene: TRBV12-3/TRBV12-4; CDR3 protein: CASSLEGQLLVVTDTQYF; CDR3 DNA: TGTGCCAGCAGCCTGGAGGGACAGTTATTGGTCGTCACAGATACGCAGTATTTT
J gene: TRBJ1-2; D gene: -; clone size: few; V gene: TRBV12-3/TRBV12-4; CDR3 protein: CASSLMVENYGYTF; CDR3 DNA: TGTGCCAGCAGTTTAATGGTAGAGAACTATGGCTACACCTTC
J gene: TRBJ2-7; D gene: TRBD2; clone size: many; V gene: TRBV27; CDR3 protein: CASSLASGVHPSYEQYF; CDR3 DNA: TGTGCCAGCAGTTTGGCTAGCGGGGTCCACCCCTCCTACGAGCAGTACTTC
J gene: TRBJ2-3; D gene: TRBD2; clone size: many; V gene: TRBV7-2; CDR3 protein: CASSTPGLKTDTQYF; CDR3 DNA: TGTGCCAGCAGCACACCGGGACTAAAAACAGATACGCAGTATTTT
J gene: TRBJ2-7; D gene: TRBD2; clone size: many; V gene: TRBV12-3/TRBV12-4; CDR3 protein: CASSLGTSGSYEQYF; CDR3 DNA: TGTGCCAGCAGTTTAGGGACTAGCGGCTCCTACGAGCAGTACTTC
J gene: TRBJ1-5; D gene: -; clone size: many; V gene: TRBV20-1; CDR3 protein: CSARGARGGNQPQHF; CDR3 DNA: TGCAGTGCTAGAGGGGCTCGAGGAGGCAATCAGCCCCAGCATTTT
J gene: TRBJ2-1; D gene: -; clone size: many; V gene: TRBV7-2; CDR3 protein: CASREGVEQFF; CDR3 DNA: TGTGCCAGCCGAGAAGGGGTTGAGCAGTTCTTC
J gene: TRBJ1-1; D gene: TRBD1; clone size: many; V gene: TRBV20-1; CDR3 protein: CSARDPGQKNTEAFF; CDR3 DNA: TGCAGTGCTAGAGACCCGGGACAGAAAAACACTGAAGCTTTCTTT
J gene: TRBJ2-2; D gene: TRBD2; clone size: many; V gene: TRBV7-9; CDR3 protein: CASRRTSATNTGELFF; CDR3 DNA: TGTGCCAGCAGGAGAACTAGCGCCACGAACACCGGGGAGCTGTTTTTT
J gene: TRBJ2-1; D gene: TRBD2; clone size: many; V gene: TRBV20-1; CDR3 protein: CSAAPQLAPGSYNEQFF; CDR3 DNA: TGCAGTGCTGCGCCCCAACTAGCGCCGGGCTCCTACAATGAGCAGTTCTTC
J gene: TRBJ2-1; D gene: -; clone size: many; V gene: TRBV5-5; CDR3 protein: CASSLSGLHNEQFF; CDR3 DNA: TGTGCCAGCAGCTTGTCGGGGTTACACAATGAGCAGTTCTTC
J gene: TRBJ2-2; D gene: -; clone size: -; V gene: TRBV7-6; CDR3 protein: CASSFIPDRENTGELFF; CDR3 DNA: TGTGCCAGCAGCTTTATTCCGGATAGGGAGAACACCGGGGAGCTGTTTTTT
J gene: TRBJ1-5; D gene: TRBD1; clone size: -; V gene: TRBV20-1; CDR3 protein: CSALGQGDNQPQHF; CDR3 DNA: TGCAGTGCTTTAGGACAGGGGGACAATCAGCCCCAGCATTTT
J gene: TRBJ1-2; D gene: -; clone size: many; V gene: TRBV28; CDR3 protein: CASRDNGYTF; CDR3 DNA: TGTGCCAGCAGGGATAATGGCTACACCTTC
J gene: TRBJ2-3; D gene: TRBD2; clone size: many; V gene: TRBV7-8; CDR3 protein: CASSLGGTRSWLADTQYF; CDR3 DNA: TGTGCCAGCAGCTTAGGGGGGACTAGAAGTTGGCTCGCAGATACGCAGTATTTT
J gene: TRBJ2-2; D gene: -; clone size: many; V gene: TRBV11-2; CDR3 protein: CASTGKDGYTGELFF; CDR3 DNA: TGTGCCAGCACCGGAAAGGACGGATACACCGGGGAGCTGTTTTTT